The 20 T cell receptor beta chains in this list originate from one sample, sequenced in a study of blood T cell repertoires in COVID-19. Produced via immunoSEQ multiplex PCR; TCRdb's table is partial and in-frame only. The top ten clones hold over 7.5% of a sample with 180,000 or so clones, about four fifths of them seen once. The sample comprised peripheral blood. The receptors derive from a woman aged 70-85 years with acute or convalescent COVID-19.

The chain uses TRBV28 and TRBJ2-3, with 7 bases fitting TRBD2. The V and J ends lost 7 bases and 2 bases, in that order; junction bases with no gene match: 12. The CDR3 is 16 residues long. The germline V gene encodes CDR1 MDHEN and CDR2 SYDVKM. CDR3 sequence (DNA): TGTGCCAGCACCGGAGGAGGCGGGAGAAACACAGATACGCAGTATTTT. The encoded protein is CASTGGGGRNTDTQYF.

V is TRBV5-1 and J is TRBJ2-1; the match to TRBD2 covers 10 bases. Trimming at V came to 3 bases and at J to 0 bases, leaving 9 bases not matched to a gene. The CDR3 length is 18 residues. Per germline, CDR1 SGHRS and CDR2 YFSETQ. Written as DNA, the CDR3 is TGCGCCAGCAGCTCAGGACTAGCGGCAACGAGCTCCTACAATGAGCAGTTCTTC. Translation gives CASSSGLAATSSYNEQFF.

The rearrangement links TRBV6-1 to TRBJ1-5; a weak D match, TRBD1 (6 bases). The CDR3 is 19 residues long. Trimming removed 3 bases at V and 1 base at J, with 22 bases between. From germline, CDR1 is MNHNS and CDR2 SASEGT. CDR3 bases: TGTGCCAGCAGTGATGACGGGTTTTTCAGGGGCCAAAGCAATCAGCCCCAGCATTTT. Its protein product is CASSDDGFFRGQSNQPQHF.

The chain links TRBV9 to TRBJ1-2; TRBD1 might be the D (5 bases). V was cut by 0 bases and J by 6 bases, with 15 bases left in between. The CDR3 is 15 residues long. Looked up from germline, CDR1 is SGDLS and CDR2 is YYNGEE. CDR3 nucleotides: TGTGCCAGCAGCGTAGAACTCGCGGGGGGACATGGCTACACCTTC. This translates into CASSVELAGGHGYTF.

CDR3 sequence reads: CASSLGVTKNIQYF. The DNA of the CDR3 is TGCGCCAGCAGCTTGGGAGTTACCAAAAACATTCAGTACTTC. The rearrangement links TRBV5-1 to TRBJ2-4, with unresolved D. Trimming took 0 bases from V and 2 from J, leaving 6 bases between them. The CDR3 consists of 14 residues. The germline V gene has CDR1 SGHRS and CDR2 YFSETQ.

This sequence joins TRBV3-1 (or the pseudogene TRBV3-2) and TRBJ2-1, with TRBD2 matching 8 bases. The germline V gene encodes CDR1 LGHDT and CDR2 YNNKEL (reference sequence). Unmatched junction bases numbered 11, after V lost 6 bases and J lost 16 bases. This CDR3 region has 12 residues. The chain's CDR3 is CASRLPGTRPFF. CDR3 DNA sequence: TGTGCCAGCAGACTACCCGGGACTAGGCCCTTCTTC.

This clone was seen once. The chain carries TRBV4-3 and TRBJ2-2; 12 bases line up with TRBD2. The germline V gene has CDR1 LGHNA and CDR2 YSLEER. Trimming at V came to 0 bases and at J to 6 bases, leaving 5 bases not matched to a gene. The CDR3 extends over 17 amino acids. The chain's CDR3 is CASSQDLAGGHSGELFF. The CDR3 nucleotides read TGCGCCAGCAGCCAAGACCTAGCGGGGGGGCATTCCGGGGAGCTGTTTTTT.

This clone was detected a few times. The gene calls are TRBV6-5 and TRBJ1-3, with 8 bases aligning to TRBD1. V lost 5 bases to trimming and J lost 3 bases; unmatched junction nucleotides: 6. The germline gives CDR1 MNHEY, CDR2 SVGAGI. This CDR3 has 15 residues. The CDR3 here is CASSRQGKSGNTIYF. The CDR3 nucleotides read TGTGCCAGCAGTCGACAGGGGAAAAGTGGAAACACCATATATTTT.

The CDR3 region is CASSTGQGSSYEQYF. CDR3 in DNA: TGTGCCAGCAGCACCGGACAGGGGTCCTCCTACGAGCAGTACTTC. This rearrangement joins TRBV7-8 to TRBJ2-7; 9 bases are shared with TRBD1. Looked up from germline, CDR1 is SGHVS and CDR2 is FQNEAQ. V was clipped by 5 bases and J by 0 bases; unmatched bases: 5. The CDR3 is 15 residues long.

The rearrangement links TRBV27 to TRBJ1-6; D may be TRBD1 (6 bases). Germline assignment: CDR1 MNHEY and CDR2 SMNVEV (reference sequence). The CDR3 is 14 residues long. V lost 3 bases and J 7 bases, leaving 10 bases between the germline ends. CDR3 coding DNA: TGTGCCAGCAGTTTCTGGACAGAAAATTCACCCCTCCACTTT. Protein: CASSFWTENSPLHF.

V usage is TRBV7-2 and J usage is TRBJ2-2, with TRBD1 as a possible D gene (6 bases). Germline values: CDR1 SGHTA, CDR2 FQGNSA. This CDR3 region has 14 residues. Trimming took 6 bases from V and 5 from J, leaving 13 bases between them. CDR3 nucleotides: TGTGCCAGCAGTCCAGGGGTCTGGACCGGGGAGCTGTTTTTT. The encoded protein is CASSPGVWTGELFF.

V is TRBV3-1 (or the pseudogene TRBV3-2) and J is TRBJ1-2; 8 bases are a match to TRBD1. The CDR3 extends over 16 amino acids. Germline assignment: CDR1 LGHDT and CDR2 YNNKEL (reference sequence). The V segment lost 1 base and the J segment 4 bases; nucleotides outside the gene matches: 8. The CDR3: CASSQASRQGSYGYTF. Here the CDR3 DNA reads TGTGCCAGCAGCCAAGCCTCCAGACAGGGGAGCTATGGCTACACCTTC.

This clone was detected only a few times. The chain employs TRBV7-3 and TRBJ2-2, with 7 bases that match TRBD2. Germline CDR1 reads SGHTA; CDR2 reads FQGTGA. The junction had 0 bases not matched to a gene; V was cut back by 1 base and J by 1 base. The CDR3 totals 15 residues. CDR3 nucleotide sequence: TGTGCCAGCAGCTTAAGCGGGAGGAACACCGGGGAGCTGTTTTTT. Its protein product is CASSLSGRNTGELFF.

The gene calls are TRBV6-5 and TRBJ2-1; TRBD2 agrees at 7 bases. Germline trimming cut 5 bases from V and 5 bases from J; bases unmatched to any gene: 3. The germline V gene encodes CDR1 MNHEY and CDR2 SVGAGI. The CDR3 totals 13 residues. Written as DNA, the CDR3 is TGTGCCAGCAGTCAGACTAGCCACAATGAGCAGTTCTTC. Translated, it gives CASSQTSHNEQFF.

The chain carries TRBV18 and TRBJ2-3; 14 bases match TRBD2. This CDR3 comprises 16 residues. Per germline, CDR1 KGHSH and CDR2 LQKENI. The V and J ends lost 4 bases and 4 bases, in that order; junction bases with no gene match: 4. As DNA, the CDR3 is TGTGCCAGCTCACGACAGGGACTAGCGGGAGCAGATACGCAGTATTTT. This translates into CASSRQGLAGADTQYF.

The chain employs TRBV24-1 and TRBJ2-3; 7 bases agree with TRBD1. Germline loops: CDR1 KGHDR, CDR2 SFDVKD. V was pared by 5 bases and J by 5 bases, with 3 bases of the junction left unmatched. This CDR3 is built from 13 residues. The CDR3 nucleotides read TGTGCCACCAGTGCGCCAGGGGGAGATACGCAGTATTTT. Protein: CATSAPGGDTQYF.

V gene TRBV7-2 combines with J gene TRBJ2-4; 9 positions agree with TRBD1. The V and J ends lost 5 bases and 1 base, in that order; junction bases with no gene match: 9. The CDR3 consists of 17 residues. From germline, CDR1 is SGHTA and CDR2 FQGNSA. DNA of the CDR3: TGTGCCAGCAGCCCTAGACAGGGGGTTGGGGCCAAAAACATTCAGTACTTC. This encodes CASSPRQGVGAKNIQYF.

This chain connects TRBV4-1 to TRBJ2-4; 12 bases are a match to TRBD2. The CDR3 is made up of 18 amino acids. The V and J ends lost 4 bases and 1 base, in that order; junction bases with no gene match: 8. CDR1 and CDR2 (germline): MGHRA, YSYEKL. This chain's CDR3 is CASSRGLAGSVAKNIQYF. The CDR3 DNA reads as TGCGCCAGCAGCCGAGGACTAGCGGGATCCGTTGCCAAAAACATTCAGTACTTC.

The gene calls are TRBV5-4 and TRBJ2-6; TRBD1 agrees at 9 bases. This CDR3 spans 19 amino acids. From germline, CDR1 is SGHNT and CDR2 YYREEE (reference sequence). The V segment lost 0 bases and the J segment 0 bases; nucleotides outside the gene matches: 7. The CDR3 here is CASSLGWGQGRSGANVLTF. In DNA form, the CDR3 reads TGTGCCAGCAGCTTGGGATGGGGACAGGGTCGCTCTGGGGCCAACGTCCTGACTTTC. Using reference TRBV5-4 and TRBJ2-6 for the parts outside the CDR3, the full variable domain is ETGVTQSPTHLIKTRGQQVTLRCSSQSGHNTVSWYQQALGQGPQFIFQYYREEENGRGNFPPRFSGLQFPNYSSELNVNALELDDSALYLCASSLGWGQGRSGANVLTFGAGSRLTVL.

The V call is TRBV6-1, the J call TRBJ1-3, with TRBD1 as a possible D gene (6 bases). Germline CDR1 reads MNHNS; CDR2 reads SASEGT. There are 15 residues in the CDR3. V was shortened by 3 bases and J by 1 base, with 10 bases between the two germline ends. The CDR3 loop reads CASSDGTGSGNTIYF. CDR3 coding DNA: TGTGCCAGCAGTGATGGCACAGGGTCTGGAAACACCATATATTTT.